The clone carrying this TCR beta chain was counted once. Its antigen remains unknown. Here immunoSEQ multiplex PCR was the method, and the copy in TCRdb shows in-frame clones only, minus some. The data hold roughly 86,000 clones, with 80% to 90% observed a single time. The sample originates from a study of OX40 agonist ivuxolimab in advanced cancers. Anyone with autoimmune disease history or systemic immunosuppression was excluded. General observations from the study: Nonresponders included some who also had low normalized T-cell clonal expansion. Which antigen the expanded peripheral T cells recognized is unknown. Relatively little clonal expansion, among the lowest observed, appeared in partial responders at 0.1-3.0 mg/kg.

This TCR derives from an adult with an advanced solid tumor such as melanoma, head and neck, liver or kidney cancer. The sample was CD4+ or CD8+ T cells sorted from blood, taken in a trial of the OX40 agonist ivuxolimab.

The DNA for the CDR3 is TGTGCCAGCAGCCCAGGGGGCCCCTACGAGCAGTACTTC. It encodes CASSPGGPYEQYF. The chain combines TRBV9 with TRBJ2-7; 8 bases match TRBD1. Germline V CDR1 and CDR2: SGDLS, YYNGEE. The CDR3 totals 13 residues. V lost 4 bases to trimming and J lost 2 bases; unmatched junction nucleotides: 2.